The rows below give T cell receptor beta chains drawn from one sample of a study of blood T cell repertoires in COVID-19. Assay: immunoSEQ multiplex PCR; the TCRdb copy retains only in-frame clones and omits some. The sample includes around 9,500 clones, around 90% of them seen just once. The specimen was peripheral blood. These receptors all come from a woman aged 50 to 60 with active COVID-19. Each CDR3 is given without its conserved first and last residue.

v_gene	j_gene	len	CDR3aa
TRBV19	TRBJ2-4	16	ASSLGTGGTTAKNIQY
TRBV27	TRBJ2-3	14	ASSDSPVQGTDTQY
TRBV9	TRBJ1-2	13	ASSPSPGAFYGYT
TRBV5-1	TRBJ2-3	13	ASSTGTASTDTQY
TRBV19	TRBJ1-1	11	ASSDRGNTEAF
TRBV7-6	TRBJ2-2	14	ASLPFGGLGTGELF
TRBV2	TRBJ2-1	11	AGLGTSGRAQF
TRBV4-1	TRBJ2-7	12	ASSQHTGAYEQY
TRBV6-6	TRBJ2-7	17	ASSRLSGNLPSISYEQY
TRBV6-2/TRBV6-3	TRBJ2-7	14	AGSPRPGQVSYEQY
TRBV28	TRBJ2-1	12	ASSFARAYNEQF
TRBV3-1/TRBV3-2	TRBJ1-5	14	ASSQALTGLNQPQH